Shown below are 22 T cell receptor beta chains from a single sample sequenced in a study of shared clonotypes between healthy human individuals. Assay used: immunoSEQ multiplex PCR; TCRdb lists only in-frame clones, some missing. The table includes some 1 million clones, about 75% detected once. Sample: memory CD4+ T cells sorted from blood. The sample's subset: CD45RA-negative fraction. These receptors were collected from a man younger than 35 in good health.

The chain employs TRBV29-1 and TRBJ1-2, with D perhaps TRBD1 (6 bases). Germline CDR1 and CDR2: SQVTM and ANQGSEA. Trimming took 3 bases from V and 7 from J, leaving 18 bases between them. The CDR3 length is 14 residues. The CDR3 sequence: CSVDAAGVVGGYTF. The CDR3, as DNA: TGCAGCGTTGATGCGGCAGGGGTCGTAGGTGGCTACACCTTC.

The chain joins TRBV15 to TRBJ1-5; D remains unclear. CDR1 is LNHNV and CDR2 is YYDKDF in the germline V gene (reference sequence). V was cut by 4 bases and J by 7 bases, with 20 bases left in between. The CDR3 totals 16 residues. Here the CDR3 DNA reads TGTGCCACCAGCAAGGTGACACCCGAACTGGACCAGCCCCAGCATTTT. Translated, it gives CATSKVTPELDQPQHF.

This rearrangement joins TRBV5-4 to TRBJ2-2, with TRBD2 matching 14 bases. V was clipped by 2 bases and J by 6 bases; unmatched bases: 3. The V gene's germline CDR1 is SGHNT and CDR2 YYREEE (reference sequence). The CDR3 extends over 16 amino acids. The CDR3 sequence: CASSFPTSGRAGELFF. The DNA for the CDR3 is TGTGCCAGCAGCTTCCCGACTAGCGGGAGGGCCGGGGAGCTGTTTTTT.

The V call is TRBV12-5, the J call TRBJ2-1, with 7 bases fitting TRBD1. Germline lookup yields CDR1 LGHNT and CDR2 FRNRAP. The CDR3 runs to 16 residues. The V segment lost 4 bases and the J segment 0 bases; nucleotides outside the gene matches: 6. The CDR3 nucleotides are TGTGCTAGTGGTTCGCCCCGACAGGGCTCCTACAATGAGCAGTTCTTC. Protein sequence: CASGSPRQGSYNEQFF. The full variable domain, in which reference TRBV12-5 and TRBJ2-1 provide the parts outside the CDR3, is DARVTQTPRHKVTEMGQEVTMRCQPILGHNTVFWYRQTMMQGLELLAYFRNRAPLDDSGMPKDRFSAEMPDATLATLKIQPSEPRDSAVYFCASGSPRQGSYNEQFFGPGTRLTVL.

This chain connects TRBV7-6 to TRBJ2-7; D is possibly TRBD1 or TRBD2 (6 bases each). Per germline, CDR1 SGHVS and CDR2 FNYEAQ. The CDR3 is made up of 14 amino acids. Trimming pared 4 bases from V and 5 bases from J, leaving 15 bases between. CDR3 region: CASSWGQGGNEQYF. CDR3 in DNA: TGTGCCAGCAGCTGGGGGCAGGGAGGAAACGAGCAGTACTTC.

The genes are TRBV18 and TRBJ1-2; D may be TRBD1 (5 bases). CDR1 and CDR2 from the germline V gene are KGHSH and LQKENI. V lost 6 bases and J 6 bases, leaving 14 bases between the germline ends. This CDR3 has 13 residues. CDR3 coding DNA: TGTGCCAGCTCTTCCGGGGCACTGAATGGCTACACCTTC. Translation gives CASSSGALNGYTF.

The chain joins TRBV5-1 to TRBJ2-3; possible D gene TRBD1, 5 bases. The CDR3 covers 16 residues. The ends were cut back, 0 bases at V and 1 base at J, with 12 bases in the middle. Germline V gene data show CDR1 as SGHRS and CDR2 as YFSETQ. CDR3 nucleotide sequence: TGCGCCAGCAGCTTGGGGCAGGGATCGGGCACAGATACGCAGTATTTT. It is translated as CASSLGQGSGTDTQYF.

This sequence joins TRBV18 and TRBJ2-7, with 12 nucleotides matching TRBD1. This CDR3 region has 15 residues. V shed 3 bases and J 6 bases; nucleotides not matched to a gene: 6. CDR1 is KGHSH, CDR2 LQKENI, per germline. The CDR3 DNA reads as TGTGCCAGCTCACCCCCCGGGACAGGGGGCGTCGAGCAGTACTTC. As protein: CASSPPGTGGVEQYF.

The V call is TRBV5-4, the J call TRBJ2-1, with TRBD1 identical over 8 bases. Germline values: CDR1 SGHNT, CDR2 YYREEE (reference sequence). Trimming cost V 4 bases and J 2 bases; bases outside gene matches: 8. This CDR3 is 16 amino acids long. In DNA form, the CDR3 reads TGTGCCAGCAGCCCCGGTCGGGACAGGACCTACAATGAGCAGTTCTTC. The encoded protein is CASSPGRDRTYNEQFF.

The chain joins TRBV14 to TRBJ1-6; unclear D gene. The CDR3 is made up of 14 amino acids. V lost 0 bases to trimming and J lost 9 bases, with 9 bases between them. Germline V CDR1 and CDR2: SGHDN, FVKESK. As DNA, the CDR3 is TGTGCCAGCAGCCAAGACGGGTTGGTTTCACCCCTCCACTTT. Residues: CASSQDGLVSPLHF.

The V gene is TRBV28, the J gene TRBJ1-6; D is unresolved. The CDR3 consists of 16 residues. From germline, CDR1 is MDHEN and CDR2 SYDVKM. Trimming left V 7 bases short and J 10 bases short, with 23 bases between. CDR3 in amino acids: CASTTGLQGEVSPLHF. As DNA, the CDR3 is TGTGCCAGCACCACCGGACTGCAAGGAGAGGTCTCACCCCTCCACTTT.

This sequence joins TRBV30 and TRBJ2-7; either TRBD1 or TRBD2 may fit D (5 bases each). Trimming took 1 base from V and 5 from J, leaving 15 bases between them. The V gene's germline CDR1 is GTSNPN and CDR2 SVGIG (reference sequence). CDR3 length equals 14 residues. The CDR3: CAWSAGTSPNEQYF. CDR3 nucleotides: TGTGCCTGGAGTGCCGGGACCAGCCCCAACGAGCAGTACTTC.

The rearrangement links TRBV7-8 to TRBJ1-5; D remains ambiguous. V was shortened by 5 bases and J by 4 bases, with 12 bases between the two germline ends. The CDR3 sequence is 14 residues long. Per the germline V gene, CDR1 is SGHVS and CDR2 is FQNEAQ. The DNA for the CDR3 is TGTGCCAGCAGCCCCCACGGGGTGAATCAGCCCCAGCATTTT. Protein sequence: CASSPHGVNQPQHF. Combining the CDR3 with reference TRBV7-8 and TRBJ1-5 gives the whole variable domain GAGVSQSPRYKVAKRGQDVALRCDPISGHVSLFWYQQALGQGPEFLTYFQNEAQLDKSGLPSDRFFAERPEGSVSTLKIQRTQQEDSAVYLCASSPHGVNQPQHFGDGTRLSIL.

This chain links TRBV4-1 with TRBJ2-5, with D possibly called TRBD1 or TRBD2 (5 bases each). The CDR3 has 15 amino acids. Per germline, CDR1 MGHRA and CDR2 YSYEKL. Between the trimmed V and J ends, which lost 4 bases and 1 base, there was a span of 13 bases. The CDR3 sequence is CASSRGAQGQETQYF. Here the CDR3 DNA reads TGCGCCAGCAGCCGAGGGGCTCAGGGCCAAGAGACCCAGTACTTC.

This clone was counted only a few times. The CDR3 DNA reads as TGTGCCAGCAGCTTATTGTACAGCCTAAACACTGAAGCTTTCTTT. Translating gives CASSLLYSLNTEAFF. The chain has TRBV7-9 and TRBJ1-1; the D is unclear. Between the trimmed V and J ends, which lost 2 bases and 2 bases, there was a span of 12 bases. The CDR3 is 15 amino acids. The germline V gene encodes CDR1 SEHNR and CDR2 FQNEAQ (reference sequence).

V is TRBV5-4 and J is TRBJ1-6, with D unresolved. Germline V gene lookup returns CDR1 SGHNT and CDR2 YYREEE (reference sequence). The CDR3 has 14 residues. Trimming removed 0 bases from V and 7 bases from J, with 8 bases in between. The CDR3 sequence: CASSLGLVNSPLHF. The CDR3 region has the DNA TGTGCCAGCAGCTTGGGACTGGTCAATTCACCCCTCCACTTT.

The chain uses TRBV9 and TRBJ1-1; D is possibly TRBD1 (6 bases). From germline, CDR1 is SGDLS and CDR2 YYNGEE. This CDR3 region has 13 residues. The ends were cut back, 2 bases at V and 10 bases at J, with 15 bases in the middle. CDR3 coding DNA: TGTGCCAGCAGCGTCAACAGGGAGCTTGTAGCTTTCTTT. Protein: CASSVNRELVAFF.

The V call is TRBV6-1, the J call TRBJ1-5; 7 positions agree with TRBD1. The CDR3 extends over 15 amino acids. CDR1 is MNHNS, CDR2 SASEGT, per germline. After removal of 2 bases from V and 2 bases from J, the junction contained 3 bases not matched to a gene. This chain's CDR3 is CASSEQGVGNQPQHF. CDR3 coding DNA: TGTGCCAGCAGTGAACAGGGGGTAGGCAATCAGCCCCAGCATTTT.

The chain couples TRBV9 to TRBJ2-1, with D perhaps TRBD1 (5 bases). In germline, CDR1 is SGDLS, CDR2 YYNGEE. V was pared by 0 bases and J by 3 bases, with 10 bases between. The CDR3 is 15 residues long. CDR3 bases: TGTGCCAGCAGCGTAGTAGGGGCGTACTACAATGAGCAGTTCTTC. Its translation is CASSVVGAYYNEQFF. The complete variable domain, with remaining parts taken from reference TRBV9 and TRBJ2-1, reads DSGVTQTPKHLITATGQRVTLRCSPRSGDLSVYWYQQSLDQGLQFLIQYYNGEERAKGNILERFSAQQFPDLHSELNLSSLELGDSALYFCASSVVGAYYNEQFFGPGTRLTVL.

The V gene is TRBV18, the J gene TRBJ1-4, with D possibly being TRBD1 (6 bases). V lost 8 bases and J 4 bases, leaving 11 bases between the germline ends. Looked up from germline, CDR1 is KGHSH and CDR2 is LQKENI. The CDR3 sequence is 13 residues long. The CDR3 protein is CASADRINEKLFF. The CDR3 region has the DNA TGTGCCAGCGCCGACAGGATTAATGAAAAACTGTTTTTT.

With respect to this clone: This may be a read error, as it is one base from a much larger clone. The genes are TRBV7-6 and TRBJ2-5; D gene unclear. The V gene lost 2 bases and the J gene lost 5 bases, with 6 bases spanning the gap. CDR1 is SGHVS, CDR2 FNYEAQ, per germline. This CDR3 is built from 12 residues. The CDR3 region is CASSLWRETQYF. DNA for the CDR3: TGTGCCAGCAGCTTATGGCGGGAGACCCAGTACTTC.

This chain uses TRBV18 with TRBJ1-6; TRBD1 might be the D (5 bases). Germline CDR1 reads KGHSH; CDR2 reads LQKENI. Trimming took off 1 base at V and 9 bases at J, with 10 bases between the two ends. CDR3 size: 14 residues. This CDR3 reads CASSPQGLGSPLHF. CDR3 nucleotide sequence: TGTGCCAGCTCACCACAGGGGTTGGGTTCACCCCTCCACTTT.